This paragraph covers one TCR beta chain sequence. This CDR3 has 15 amino acids. The trim removed 4 bases at V and 1 base at J, leaving 8 bases unmatched. Germline-derived CDR1 and CDR2 are GTSNPN and SVGIG (reference sequence). This specimen comes from a study of blood T cell repertoires in COVID-19. This table comes from immunoSEQ multiplex PCR, and its TCRdb copy is limited to in-frame clones, with some not included. Here the sample spans roughly 49,000 clones, around 83% being singletons. This clonotype was obtained from a woman of 80 years or more with acute or convalescent COVID-19. The chain uses TRBV30 and TRBJ2-3; 7 bases are a match to TRBD2. The sample was peripheral blood. The DNA of the CDR3 is TGTGCCTGGACCGGACTAGGGATTGGCACAGATACGCAGTATTTT. This sequence encodes CAWTGLGIGTDTQYF.